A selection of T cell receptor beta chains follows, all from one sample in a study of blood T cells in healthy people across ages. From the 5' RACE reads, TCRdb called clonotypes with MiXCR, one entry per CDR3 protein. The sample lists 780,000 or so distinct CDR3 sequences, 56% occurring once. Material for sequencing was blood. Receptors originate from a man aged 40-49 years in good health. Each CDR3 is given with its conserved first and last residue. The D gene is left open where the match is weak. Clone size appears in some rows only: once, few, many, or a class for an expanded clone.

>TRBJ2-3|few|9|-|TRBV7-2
TGTGCCAGCGGAGATACGCAGTATTTT
CASGDTQYF
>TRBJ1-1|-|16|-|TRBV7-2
TGTGCCAGCAGCTTAATTTTAAGGGGAGGCGGCACTGAAGCTTTCTTT
CASSLILRGGGTEAFF
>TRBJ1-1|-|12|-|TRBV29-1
TGCAGCGTTGAAAGGAGGGACACTGAAGCTTTCTTT
CSVERRDTEAFF
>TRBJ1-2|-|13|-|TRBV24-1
TGTGCCACCAGTGGTGGGGCGAACTATGGCAACACCTTC
CATSGGANYGNTF
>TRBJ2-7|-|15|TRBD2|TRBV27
TGTGCCAGCAGCGCCCGGGGTAGCGGGACCTACGAGCAGTACTTC
CASSARGSGTYEQYF
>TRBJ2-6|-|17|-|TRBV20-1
TGCAGTGCTAGATCAAAGGGGTCATACTCTGGGGCCAACGTCCTGACTTTC
CSARSKGSYSGANVLTF
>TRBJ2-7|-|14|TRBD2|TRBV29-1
TGCAGCGTGCGGCCTAGCGGACTCTCCTACGAGCAGTACTTC
CSVRPSGLSYEQYF
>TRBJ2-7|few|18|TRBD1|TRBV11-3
TGTGCCAGCAGCTCAGAACAGACCAGGGGGCCCTACTCCTACGAGCAGTACTTC
CASSSEQTRGPYSYEQYF
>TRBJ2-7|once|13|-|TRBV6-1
TGTGCCAGCAGTGAAGCCCAACTAAACGAGCAGTACTTC
CASSEAQLNEQYF
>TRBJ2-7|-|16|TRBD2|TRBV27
TGTGCCAGCAGTTCCCGTAGCGGGAGGCCCCCTGGCGAGCAGTACTTC
CASSSRSGRPPGEQYF
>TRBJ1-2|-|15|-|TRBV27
TGTGCCAGCAGTTTATCACGTAACAGGGTCGGCGGCTACACCTTC
CASSLSRNRVGGYTF
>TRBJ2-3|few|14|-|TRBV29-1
TGCAGCGTTGGTGGGTGGTCTTCTACAGATACGCAGTATTTT
CSVGGWSSTDTQYF
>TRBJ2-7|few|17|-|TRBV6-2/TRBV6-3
TGTGCCAGCAGTTACCGCTCCGGGCAGGGAGCCCCCTACGAGCAGTACTTC
CASSYRSGQGAPYEQYF
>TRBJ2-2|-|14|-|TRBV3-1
TGTGCCAGTAGCCAGGGACTTCAGGGCCGGGAGCTGTTTTTT
CASSQGLQGRELFF
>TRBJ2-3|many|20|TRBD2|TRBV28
TGTGCCAGCAGTTTCCGGACTAGCGGGGGGGCCGAAAGTTACACAGATACGCAGTATTTT
CASSFRTSGGAESYTDTQYF
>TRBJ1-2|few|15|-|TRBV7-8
TGTGCCAGCAGCTTAGCGGCAGGGGCGAGCTATGGCTACACCTTC
CASSLAAGASYGYTF
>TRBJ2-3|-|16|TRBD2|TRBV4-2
TGTGCCAGCAGCATGGGGACTAGCGGGGTTGCAGATACGCAGTATTTT
CASSMGTSGVADTQYF
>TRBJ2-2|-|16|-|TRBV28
TGTGCCAGCAGTTTATTCGCCTTGGGTAACACCGGGGAGCTGTTTTTT
CASSLFALGNTGELFF
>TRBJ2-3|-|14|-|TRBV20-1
TGCAGTGCTAGACCAGGGGACTCCACAGATACGCAGTATTTT
CSARPGDSTDTQYF
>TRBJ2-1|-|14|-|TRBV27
TGTGCCAGCAGTACTAGCTCCTCCTACAATGAGCAGTTCTTC
CASSTSSSYNEQFF
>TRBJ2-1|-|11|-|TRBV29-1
TGCAGCGTCCCGAACTACAATGAGCAGTTCTTC
CSVPNYNEQFF
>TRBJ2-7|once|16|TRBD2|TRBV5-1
TGCGCCAGCAGCCCCGGGACTAGCGGGTACTCCTACGAGCAGTACTTC
CASSPGTSGYSYEQYF